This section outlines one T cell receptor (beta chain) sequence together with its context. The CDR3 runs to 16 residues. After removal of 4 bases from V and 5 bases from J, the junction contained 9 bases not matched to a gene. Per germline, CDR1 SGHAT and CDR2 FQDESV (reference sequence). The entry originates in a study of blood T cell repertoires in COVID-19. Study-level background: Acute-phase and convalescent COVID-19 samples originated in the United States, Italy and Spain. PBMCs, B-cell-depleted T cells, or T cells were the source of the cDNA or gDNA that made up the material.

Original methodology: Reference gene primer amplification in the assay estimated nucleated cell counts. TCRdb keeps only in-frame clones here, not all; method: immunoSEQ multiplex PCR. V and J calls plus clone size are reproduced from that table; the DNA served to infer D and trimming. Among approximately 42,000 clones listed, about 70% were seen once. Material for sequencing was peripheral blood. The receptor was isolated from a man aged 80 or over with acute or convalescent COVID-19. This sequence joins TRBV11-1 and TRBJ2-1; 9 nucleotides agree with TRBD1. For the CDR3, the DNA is TGTGCCAGCAGCTCCGGGACAGGGCGGGGACACAATGAGCAGTTCTTC. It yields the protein CASSSGTGRGHNEQFF.